One T cell receptor beta chain is described in this entry. Its antigen is unknown. The record originates from a study of siplizumab effects on memory and regulatory T cells. Regarding the study as a whole: Proliferating Tregs from siplizumab cultures lacked functional confirmation of suppression. Naive T cells were seen as more diverse than memory cells and as major alloresponse contributors.

The assay covered around 9.1 x 10^4 TCR templates per sample. Assay used: immunoSEQ multiplex PCR; TCRdb lists only in-frame clones, some missing. The table lists 90,000 to 150,000 clones, just under 95% of them singletons. Sequencing input: non-Treg CD4+ T cells sorted from blood. The clonotype was recovered from a human donor in good health.

The CDR3 coding sequence is TGTGCCACCAGCAGAGATCCCGGCTCTGGAAACACCATATATTTT. Translation gives CATSRDPGSGNTIYF. The J gene is TRBJ1-3, the V gene TRBV15, with no clear D. Trimming stripped 0 bases from V and 0 bases from J, with 6 bases between. Germline CDR1 is LNHNV and CDR2 is YYDKDF (reference sequence). The CDR3 covers 15 residues.